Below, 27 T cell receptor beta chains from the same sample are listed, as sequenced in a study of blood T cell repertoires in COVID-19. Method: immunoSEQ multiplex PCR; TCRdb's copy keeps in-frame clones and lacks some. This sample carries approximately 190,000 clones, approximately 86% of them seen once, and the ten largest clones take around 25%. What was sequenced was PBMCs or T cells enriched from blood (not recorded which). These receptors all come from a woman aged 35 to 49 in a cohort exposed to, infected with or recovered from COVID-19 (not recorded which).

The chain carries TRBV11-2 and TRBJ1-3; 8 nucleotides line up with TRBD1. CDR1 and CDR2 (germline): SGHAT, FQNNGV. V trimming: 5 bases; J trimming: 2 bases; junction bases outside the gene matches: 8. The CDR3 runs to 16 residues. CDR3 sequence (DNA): TGTGCCAGCAGCATCTTGACAGGGGCCCCTGGAAACACCATATATTTT. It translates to CASSILTGAPGNTIYF.

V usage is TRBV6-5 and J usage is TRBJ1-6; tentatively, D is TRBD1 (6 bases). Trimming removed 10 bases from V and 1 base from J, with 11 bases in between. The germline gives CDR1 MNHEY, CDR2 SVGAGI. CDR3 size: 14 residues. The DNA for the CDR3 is TGTGCCACGGGGGGCGGGTCCTATAATTCACCCCTCCACTTT. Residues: CATGGGSYNSPLHF.

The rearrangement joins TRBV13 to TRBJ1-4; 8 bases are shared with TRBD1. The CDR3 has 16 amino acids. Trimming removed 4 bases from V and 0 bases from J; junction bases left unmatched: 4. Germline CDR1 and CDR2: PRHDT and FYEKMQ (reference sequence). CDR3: CASSSVQGATNEKLFF. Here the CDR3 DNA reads TGTGCCAGCAGCTCGGTACAGGGGGCAACTAATGAAAAACTGTTTTTT.

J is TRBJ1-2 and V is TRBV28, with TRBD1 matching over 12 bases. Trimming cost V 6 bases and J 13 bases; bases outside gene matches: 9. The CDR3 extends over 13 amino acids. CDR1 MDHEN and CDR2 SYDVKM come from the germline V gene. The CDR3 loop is CASSYRDRGRSTF. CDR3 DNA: TGTGCCAGCAGCTACCGGGACAGGGGGCGTAGCACCTTC.

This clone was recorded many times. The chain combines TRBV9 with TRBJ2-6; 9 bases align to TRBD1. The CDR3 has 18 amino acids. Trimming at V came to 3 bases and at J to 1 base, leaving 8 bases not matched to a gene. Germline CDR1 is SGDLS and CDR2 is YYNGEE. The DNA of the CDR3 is TGTGCCAGCAGCGCAGGTCACAGGGGGCCGTCTGGGGCCAACGTCCTGACTTTC. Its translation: CASSAGHRGPSGANVLTF.

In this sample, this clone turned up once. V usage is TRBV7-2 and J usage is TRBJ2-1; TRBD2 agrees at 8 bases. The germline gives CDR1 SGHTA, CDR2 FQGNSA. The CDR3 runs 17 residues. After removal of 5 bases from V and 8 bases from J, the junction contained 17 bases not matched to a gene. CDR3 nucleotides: TGTGCCAGCAGCCTAGGGGCGGGTAGCGGGGCTTTGGATGAGCAGTTCTTC. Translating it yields CASSLGAGSGALDEQFF.

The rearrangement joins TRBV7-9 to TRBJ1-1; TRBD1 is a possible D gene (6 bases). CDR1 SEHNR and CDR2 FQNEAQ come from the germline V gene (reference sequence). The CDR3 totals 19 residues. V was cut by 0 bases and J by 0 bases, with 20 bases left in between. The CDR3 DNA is TGTGCCAGCAGCTTAGCGGCCTGGGGCAGGGGCCACTTGAACACTGAAGCTTTCTTT. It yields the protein CASSLAAWGRGHLNTEAFF.

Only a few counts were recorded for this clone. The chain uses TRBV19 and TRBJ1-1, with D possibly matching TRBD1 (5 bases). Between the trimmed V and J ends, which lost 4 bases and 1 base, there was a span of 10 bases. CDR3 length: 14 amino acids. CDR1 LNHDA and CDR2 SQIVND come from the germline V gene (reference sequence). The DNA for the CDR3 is TGTGCCAGTAGTACCAGGGTACCGAACACTGAAGCTTTCTTT. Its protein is CASSTRVPNTEAFF.

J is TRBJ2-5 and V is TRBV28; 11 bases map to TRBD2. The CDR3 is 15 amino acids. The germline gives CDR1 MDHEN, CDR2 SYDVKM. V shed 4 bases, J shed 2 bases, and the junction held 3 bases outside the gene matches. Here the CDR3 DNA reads TGTGCCAGCAGTTCACTAGCGGGGGAACAAGAGACCCAGTACTTC. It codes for CASSSLAGEQETQYF.

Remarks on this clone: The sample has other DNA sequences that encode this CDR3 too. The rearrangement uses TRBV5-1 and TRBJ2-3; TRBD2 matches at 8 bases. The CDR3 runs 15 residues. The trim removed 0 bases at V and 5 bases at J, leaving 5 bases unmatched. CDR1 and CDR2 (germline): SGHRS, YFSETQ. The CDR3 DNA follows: TGCGCCAGCAGCTTGGAGGGCCTAGCGGGAGATACGCAGTATTTT. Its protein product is CASSLEGLAGDTQYF.

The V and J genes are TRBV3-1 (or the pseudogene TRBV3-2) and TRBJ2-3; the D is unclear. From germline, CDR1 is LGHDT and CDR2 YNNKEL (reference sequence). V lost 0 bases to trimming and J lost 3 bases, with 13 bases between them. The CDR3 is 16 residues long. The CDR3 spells CASSQDQVLVTDTQYF. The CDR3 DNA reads TGTGCCAGCAGCCAAGATCAGGTACTTGTTACAGATACGCAGTATTTT.

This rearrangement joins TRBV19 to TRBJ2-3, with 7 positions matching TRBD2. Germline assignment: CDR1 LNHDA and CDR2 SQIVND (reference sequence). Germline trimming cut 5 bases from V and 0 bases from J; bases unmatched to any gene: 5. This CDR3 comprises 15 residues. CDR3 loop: CASSFGLESTDTQYF. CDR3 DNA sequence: TGTGCCAGTAGTTTCGGACTAGAGAGCACAGATACGCAGTATTTT.

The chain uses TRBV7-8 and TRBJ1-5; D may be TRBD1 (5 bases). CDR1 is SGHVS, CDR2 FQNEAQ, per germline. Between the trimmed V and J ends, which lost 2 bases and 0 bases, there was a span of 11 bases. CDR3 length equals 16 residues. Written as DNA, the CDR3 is TGTGCCAGCAGCTTATGGTCAGGGTATAGCAATCAGCCCCAGCATTTT. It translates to CASSLWSGYSNQPQHF.

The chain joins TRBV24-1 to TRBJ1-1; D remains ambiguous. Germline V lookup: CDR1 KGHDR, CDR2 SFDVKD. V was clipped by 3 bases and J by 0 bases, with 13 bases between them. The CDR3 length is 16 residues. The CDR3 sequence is CATSDGLSTVNTEAFF. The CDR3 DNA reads TGTGCCACCAGTGATGGACTCTCCACGGTGAACACTGAAGCTTTCTTT.

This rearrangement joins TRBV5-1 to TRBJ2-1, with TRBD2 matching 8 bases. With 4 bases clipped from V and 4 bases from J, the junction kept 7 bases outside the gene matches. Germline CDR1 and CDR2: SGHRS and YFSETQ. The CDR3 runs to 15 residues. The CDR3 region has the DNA TGCGCCAGCAGCCAGCGGGAGTTGGGATACAATGAGCAGTTCTTC. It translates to CASSQRELGYNEQFF.

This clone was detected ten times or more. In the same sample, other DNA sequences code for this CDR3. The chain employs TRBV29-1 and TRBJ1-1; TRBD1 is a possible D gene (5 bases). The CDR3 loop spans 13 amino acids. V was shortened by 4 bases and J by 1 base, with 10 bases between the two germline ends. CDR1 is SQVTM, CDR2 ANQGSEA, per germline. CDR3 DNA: TGCAGCGTTGTTGTCAGGGAGAACACTGAAGCTTTCTTT. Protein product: CSVVVRENTEAFF.

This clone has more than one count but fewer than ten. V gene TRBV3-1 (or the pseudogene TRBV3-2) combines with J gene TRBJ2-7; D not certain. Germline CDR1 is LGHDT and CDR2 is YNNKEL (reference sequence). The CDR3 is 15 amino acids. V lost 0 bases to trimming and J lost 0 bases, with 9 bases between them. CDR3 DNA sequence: TGTGCCAGCAGCCAAGACTGGGCGATCTCCTACGAGCAGTACTTC. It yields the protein CASSQDWAISYEQYF.

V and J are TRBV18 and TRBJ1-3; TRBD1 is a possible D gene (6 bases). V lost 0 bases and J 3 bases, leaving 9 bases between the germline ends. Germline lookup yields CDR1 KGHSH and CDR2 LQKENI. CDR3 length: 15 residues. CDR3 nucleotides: TGTGCCAGCTCACCACCCAACAGGGATGGAAACACCATATATTTT. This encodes CASSPPNRDGNTIYF.

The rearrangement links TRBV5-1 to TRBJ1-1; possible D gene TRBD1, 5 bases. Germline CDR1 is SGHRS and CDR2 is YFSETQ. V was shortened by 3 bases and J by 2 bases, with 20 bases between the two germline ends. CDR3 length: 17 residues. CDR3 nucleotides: TGCGCCAGCAGCTCCCCGAGGATCGGAACAGGTAACACTGAAGCTTTCTTT. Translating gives CASSSPRIGTGNTEAFF.

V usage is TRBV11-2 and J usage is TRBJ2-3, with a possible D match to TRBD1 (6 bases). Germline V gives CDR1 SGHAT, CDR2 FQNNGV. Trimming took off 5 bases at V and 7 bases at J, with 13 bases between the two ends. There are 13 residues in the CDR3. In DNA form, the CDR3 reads TGTGCCAGCAGCCTCACAGGGTCCCATACGCAGTATTTT. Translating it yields CASSLTGSHTQYF.

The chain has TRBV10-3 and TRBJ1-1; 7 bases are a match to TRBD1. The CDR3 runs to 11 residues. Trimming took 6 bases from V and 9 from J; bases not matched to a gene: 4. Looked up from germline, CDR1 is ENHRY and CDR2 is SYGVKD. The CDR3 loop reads CAIREGAQAFF. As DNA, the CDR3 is TGTGCCATCAGGGAGGGGGCCCAAGCTTTCTTT.

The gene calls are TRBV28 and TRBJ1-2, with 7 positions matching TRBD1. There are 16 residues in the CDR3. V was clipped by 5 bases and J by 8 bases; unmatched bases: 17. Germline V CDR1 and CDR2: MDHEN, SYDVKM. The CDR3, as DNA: TGTGCCAGCAGTCCACCAGGCGAACAGGGGAAGGAAGGCTACACCTTC. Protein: CASSPPGEQGKEGYTF.

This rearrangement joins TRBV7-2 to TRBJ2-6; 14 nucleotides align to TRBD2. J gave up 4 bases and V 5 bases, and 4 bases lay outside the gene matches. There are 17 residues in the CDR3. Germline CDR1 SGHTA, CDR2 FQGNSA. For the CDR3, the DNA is TGTGCCAGCAGCCGGGGACTAGCGGGAGCCGGGGCCAACGTCCTGACTTTC. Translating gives CASSRGLAGAGANVLTF.

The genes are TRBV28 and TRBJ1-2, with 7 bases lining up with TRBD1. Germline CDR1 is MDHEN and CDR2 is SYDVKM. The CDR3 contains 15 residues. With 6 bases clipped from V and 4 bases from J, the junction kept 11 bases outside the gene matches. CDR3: CASRRRDSSPYGYTF. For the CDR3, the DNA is TGTGCCAGCAGGCGCCGGGACAGTAGCCCCTATGGCTACACCTTC.

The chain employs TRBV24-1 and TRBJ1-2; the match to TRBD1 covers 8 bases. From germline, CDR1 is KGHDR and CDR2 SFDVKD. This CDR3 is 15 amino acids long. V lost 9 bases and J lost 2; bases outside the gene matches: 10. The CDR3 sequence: CATSGGAGGNYGYTF. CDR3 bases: TGTGCCACCTCCGGAGGCGCAGGGGGCAACTATGGCTACACCTTC.

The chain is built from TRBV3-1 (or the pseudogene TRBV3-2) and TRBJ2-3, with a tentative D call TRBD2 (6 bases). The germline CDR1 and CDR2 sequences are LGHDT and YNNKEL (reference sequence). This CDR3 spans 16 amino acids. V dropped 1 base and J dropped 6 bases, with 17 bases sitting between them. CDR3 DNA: TGTGCCAGCAGCCAAGTGGGGGGACGGCCCCGGGATACGCAGTATTTT. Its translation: CASSQVGGRPRDTQYF.

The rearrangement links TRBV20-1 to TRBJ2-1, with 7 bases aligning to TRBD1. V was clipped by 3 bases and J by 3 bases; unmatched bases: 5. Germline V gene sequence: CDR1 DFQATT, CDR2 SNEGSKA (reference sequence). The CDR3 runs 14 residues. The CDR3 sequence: CSASSGQDYNEQFF. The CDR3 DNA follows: TGCAGTGCTAGTTCAGGACAGGACTACAATGAGCAGTTCTTC.